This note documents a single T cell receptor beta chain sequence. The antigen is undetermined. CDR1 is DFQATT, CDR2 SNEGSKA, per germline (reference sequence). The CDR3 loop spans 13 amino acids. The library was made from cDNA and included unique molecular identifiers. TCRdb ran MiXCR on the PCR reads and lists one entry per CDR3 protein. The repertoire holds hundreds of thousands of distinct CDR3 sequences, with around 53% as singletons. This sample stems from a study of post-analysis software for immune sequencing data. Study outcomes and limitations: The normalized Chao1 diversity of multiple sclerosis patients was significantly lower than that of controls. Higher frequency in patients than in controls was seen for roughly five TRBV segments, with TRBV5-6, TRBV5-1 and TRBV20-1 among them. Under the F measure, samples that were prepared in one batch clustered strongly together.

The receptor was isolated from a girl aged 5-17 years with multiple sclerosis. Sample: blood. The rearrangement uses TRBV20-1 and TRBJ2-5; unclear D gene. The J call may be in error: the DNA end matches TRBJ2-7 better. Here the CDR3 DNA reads TGCAGTGCTAGAGACCATCTGAACGGCGAGCAGTACTTC. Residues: CSARDHLNGEQYF.